Reported below is one TCR beta chain. What it recognizes is unknown. These data come from a study of blood T cells in healthy people across ages. With a J-beta primer mix and a sample-barcoded 5' primer, a second PCR ran roughly 6 to 11 cycles. TCRdb independently ran MiXCR on the 5' RACE reads; one entry per CDR3 protein. The sample has about 2 million distinct CDR3 sequences; roughly 49% are singletons. The germline V gene encodes CDR1 DFQATT and CDR2 SNEGSKA (reference sequence). This CDR3 region has 15 residues. V lost 3 bases and J 0 bases, leaving 15 bases between the germline ends. Findings of the study overall: Correlation between TCR beta diversity and naive T cell percentage was strong.

The TCR sequence derives from a woman aged 40-49 years in good health. Sequencing was carried out using blood. The chain is built from TRBV20-1 and TRBJ2-7; D might be TRBD1 (6 bases). CDR3 DNA sequence: TGCAGTGCTAGCGAAAAAGGACAGAGCTCCTACGAGCAGTACTTC. This sequence encodes CSASEKGQSSYEQYF.